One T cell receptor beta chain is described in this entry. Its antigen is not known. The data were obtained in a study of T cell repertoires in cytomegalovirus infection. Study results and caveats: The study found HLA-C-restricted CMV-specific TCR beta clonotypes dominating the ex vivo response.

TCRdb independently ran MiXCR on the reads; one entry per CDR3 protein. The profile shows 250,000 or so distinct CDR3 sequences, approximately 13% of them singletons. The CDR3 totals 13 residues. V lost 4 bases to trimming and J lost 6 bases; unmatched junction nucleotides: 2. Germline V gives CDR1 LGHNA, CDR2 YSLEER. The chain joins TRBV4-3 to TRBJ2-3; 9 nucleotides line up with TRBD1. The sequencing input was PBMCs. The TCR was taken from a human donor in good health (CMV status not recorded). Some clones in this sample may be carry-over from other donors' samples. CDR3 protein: CASSLQGADTQYF. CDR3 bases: TGCGCCAGCAGCCTACAGGGGGCGGATACGCAGTATTTT.